This T cell receptor (beta chain) was documented in a study of coeliac disease. This clone rates as medium-sized. V was cut by 7 bases and J by 2 bases, with 14 bases left in between. There are 14 residues in the CDR3. Germline V gene sequence: CDR1 SGHRS, CDR2 YFSETQ. Only in-frame clones appear in the TCRdb table, and some are missing; sequencing was by immunoSEQ multiplex PCR. Of approximately 4,400 clones in the sample, 60% to 75% were seen once. The material sequenced was lymphocytes from the gut lamina propria. The source is a woman between 25 and 40 years old without celiac disease. The chain recombines TRBV5-1 with TRBJ2-3; the D gene is possibly TRBD1 (5 bases). CDR3 bases: TGCGCCAGCGGATTAACAGGTCCCACAGATACGCAGTATTTT. Its translation: CASGLTGPTDTQYF. The full variable domain, with the rest looked up from reference TRBV5-1 and TRBJ2-3, is KAGVTQTPRYLIKTRGQQVTLSCSPISGHRSVSWYQQTPGQGLQFLFEYFSETQRNKGNFPGRFSGRQFSNSRSEMNVSTLELGDSALYLCASGLTGPTDTQYFGPGTRLTVL.